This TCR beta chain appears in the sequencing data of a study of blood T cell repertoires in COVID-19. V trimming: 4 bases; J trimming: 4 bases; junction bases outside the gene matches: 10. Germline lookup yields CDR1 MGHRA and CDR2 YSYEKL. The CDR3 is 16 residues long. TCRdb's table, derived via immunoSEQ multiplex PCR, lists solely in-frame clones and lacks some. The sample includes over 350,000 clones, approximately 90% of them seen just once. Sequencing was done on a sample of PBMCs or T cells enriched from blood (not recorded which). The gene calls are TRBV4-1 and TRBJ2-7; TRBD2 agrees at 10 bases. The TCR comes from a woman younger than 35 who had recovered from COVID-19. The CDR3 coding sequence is TGCGCCAGCAGCCGGATCGCCGGGACTAGCGATTACGAGCAGTACTTC. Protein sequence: CASSRIAGTSDYEQYF.